The 2 T cell receptor beta chains below all came from one sample that was sequenced in a study of blood T cell repertoires in COVID-19. Measured with immunoSEQ multiplex PCR; TCRdb has only the in-frame clones, and not every one. The data show roughly 100,000 clones, 70% to 90% seen once. Sequencing input: peripheral blood. All receptors derive from a man aged 45 to 65 with active COVID-19.

The chain employs TRBV29-1 and TRBJ2-5; D is unresolved. This CDR3 has 11 amino acids. Germline V gene sequence: CDR1 SQVTM, CDR2 ANQGSEA. Trimming pared 4 bases from V and 1 base from J, leaving 4 bases between. CDR3 residues: CSVGAQETQYF. DNA of the CDR3: TGCAGCGTTGGAGCCCAAGAGACCCAGTACTTC.

This chain uses TRBV30 with TRBJ2-7, with TRBD2 identical over 12 bases. Looked up from germline, CDR1 is GTSNPN and CDR2 is SVGIG (reference sequence). After removal of 3 bases from V and 0 bases from J, the junction contained 12 bases not matched to a gene. The CDR3 sequence is 18 residues long. The CDR3 protein is CAWRSARLAGASSYEQYF. Written as DNA, the CDR3 is TGTGCCTGGAGATCCGCGAGACTAGCGGGGGCCAGCTCCTACGAGCAGTACTTC.